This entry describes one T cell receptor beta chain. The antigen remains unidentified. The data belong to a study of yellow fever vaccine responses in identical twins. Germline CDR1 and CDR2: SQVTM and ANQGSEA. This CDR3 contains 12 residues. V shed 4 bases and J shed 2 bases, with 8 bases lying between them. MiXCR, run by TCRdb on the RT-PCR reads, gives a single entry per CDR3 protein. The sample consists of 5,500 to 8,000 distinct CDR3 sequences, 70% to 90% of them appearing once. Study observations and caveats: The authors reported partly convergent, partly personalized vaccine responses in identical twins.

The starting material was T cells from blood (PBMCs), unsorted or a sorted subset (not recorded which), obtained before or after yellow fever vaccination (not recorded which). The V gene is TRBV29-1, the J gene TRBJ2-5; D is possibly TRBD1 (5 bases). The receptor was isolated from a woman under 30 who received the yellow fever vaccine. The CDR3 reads CSVGGWQETQYF. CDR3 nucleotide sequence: TGCAGCGTTGGGGGCTGGCAAGAGACCCAGTACTTC. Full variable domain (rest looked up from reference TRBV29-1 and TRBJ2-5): SAVISQKPSRDICQRGTSLTIQCQVDSQVTMMFWYRQQPGQSLTLIATANQGSEATYESGFVIDKFPISRPNLTFSTLTVSNMSPEDSSIYLCSVGGWQETQYFGPGTRLLVL.